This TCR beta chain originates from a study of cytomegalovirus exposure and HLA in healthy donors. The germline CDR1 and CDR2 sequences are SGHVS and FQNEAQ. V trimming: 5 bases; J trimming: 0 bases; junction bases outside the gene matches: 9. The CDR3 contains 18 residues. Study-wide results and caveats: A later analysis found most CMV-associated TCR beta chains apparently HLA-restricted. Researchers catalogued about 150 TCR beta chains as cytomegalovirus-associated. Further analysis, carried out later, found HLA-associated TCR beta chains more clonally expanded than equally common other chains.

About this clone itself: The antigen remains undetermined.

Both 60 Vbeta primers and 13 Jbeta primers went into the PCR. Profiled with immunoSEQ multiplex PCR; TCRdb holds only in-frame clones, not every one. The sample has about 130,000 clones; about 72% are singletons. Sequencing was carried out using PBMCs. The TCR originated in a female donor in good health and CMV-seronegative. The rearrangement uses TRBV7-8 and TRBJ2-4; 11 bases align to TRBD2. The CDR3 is CASSGRLAGTQAKNIQYF. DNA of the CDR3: TGTGCCAGCAGCGGGAGACTAGCGGGAACTCAAGCCAAAAACATTCAGTACTTC. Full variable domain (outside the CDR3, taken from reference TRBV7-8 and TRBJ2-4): GAGVSQSPRYKVAKRGQDVALRCDPISGHVSLFWYQQALGQGPEFLTYFQNEAQLDKSGLPSDRFFAERPEGSVSTLKIQRTQQEDSAVYLCASSGRLAGTQAKNIQYFGAGTRLSVL.